The 32 T cell receptor beta chains reported below all come from one sample, sequenced in a study of T cells in Graves' hyperthyroidism and ophthalmopathy. Amplified TCR beta CDR3 regions derived from RNA transcripts. Carried out on the TCR CDR3, a first-round RT-PCR used the HTBI primer set. TCRdb passed the multiplex PCR reads through MiXCR, listing each CDR3 protein once. The repertoire includes about 290,000 distinct CDR3 sequences, 16% of them detected once, and 33% sits in the top ten. Material: blood. All receptors come from a man aged 30 to 45 with Graves' hyperthyroidism.

J is TRBJ2-7 and V is TRBV29-1; D possibly uses TRBD1 or TRBD2 (5 bases each). Deletions cut 4 bases from V and 4 bases from J, with 8 bases between. From germline, CDR1 is SQVTM and CDR2 ANQGSEA. The CDR3 contains 11 residues. CDR3 sequence: CSVGEGYEQYF. The DNA of the CDR3 is TGCAGCGTTGGTGAGGGGTACGAGCAGTACTTC.

This clonotype was counted between two and nine times. V and J are TRBV11-2 and TRBJ2-7; TRBD1 agrees at 9 bases. V was pared by 5 bases and J by 1 base, with 3 bases of the junction left unmatched. The CDR3 is 14 amino acids. In germline, CDR1 is SGHAT, CDR2 FQNNGV. DNA for the CDR3: TGTGCCAGCAGCGCCGGACAGGGGTCCTACGAGCAGTACTTC. Translation gives CASSAGQGSYEQYF.

V and J are TRBV7-2 and TRBJ2-7; no clear D. The CDR3 spans 13 residues. Germline CDR1 is SGHTA and CDR2 is FQGNSA. Trimming stripped 2 bases from V and 5 bases from J, with 10 bases between. CDR3 region: CASSLITSDEQYF. The CDR3 DNA sequence: TGTGCCAGCAGCTTAATTACATCCGACGAGCAGTACTTC. Combining the CDR3 with reference TRBV7-2 and TRBJ2-7 gives the whole variable domain GAGVSQSPSNKVTEKGKDVELRCDPISGHTALYWYRQSLGQGLEFLIYFQGNSAPDKSGLPSDRFSAERTGGSVSTLTIQRTQQEDSAVYLCASSLITSDEQYFGPGTRLTVT.

This clonotype was counted between two and nine times. The rearrangement links TRBV15 to TRBJ1-6; no firm D call. Germline V gene data show CDR1 as LNHNV and CDR2 as YYDKDF (reference sequence). V lost 1 base and J 6 bases, leaving 13 bases between the germline ends. The CDR3 has 16 amino acids. The CDR3 region has the DNA TGTGCCACCAGCAGAGGGTCCTGGCCGATTAATTCACCCCTCCACTTT. Translated: CATSRGSWPINSPLHF. The complete variable domain, with remaining parts taken from reference TRBV15 and TRBJ1-6, reads DAMVIQNPRYQVTQFGKPVTLSCSQTLNHNVMYWYQQKSSQAPKLLFHYYDKDFNNEADTPDNFQSRRPNTSFCFLDIRSPGLGDTAMYLCATSRGSWPINSPLHFGNGTRLTVT.

This chain joins TRBV4-2 and TRBJ2-3; D is unresolved. The germline V gene encodes CDR1 LGHNA and CDR2 YNFKEQ. The CDR3 is 14 residues long. V was pared by 1 base and J by 7 bases, with 12 bases between. This chain's CDR3 is CASSQGGVGNTQYF. The CDR3 nucleotides are TGTGCCAGCAGCCAAGGAGGAGTGGGAAATACGCAGTATTTT.

V is TRBV20-1 and J is TRBJ1-2; D call uncertain. The germline V gene encodes CDR1 DFQATT and CDR2 SNEGSKA (reference sequence). This CDR3 has 12 amino acids. V was cut by 6 bases and J by 2 bases, with 10 bases left in between. The CDR3 sequence: CSAERANYGYTF. The CDR3 bases are TGCAGTGCCGAAAGGGCCAACTATGGCTACACCTTC.

The gene calls are TRBV9 and TRBJ2-6; D is perhaps TRBD2 (6 bases). V dropped 2 bases and J dropped 0 bases, with 12 bases sitting between them. The CDR3 has 17 residues. Germline V gene data show CDR1 as SGDLS and CDR2 as YYNGEE. CDR3 in amino acids: CASSVRGSSSGANVLTF. CDR3 DNA: TGTGCCAGCAGCGTGCGGGGCTCCAGCTCTGGGGCCAACGTCCTGACTTTC.

This clonotype was seen ten or more times. J is TRBJ2-1 and V is TRBV7-8, with D perhaps given as TRBD1 or TRBD2 (5 bases each). The CDR3 is 12 amino acids. Germline V lookup: CDR1 SGHVS, CDR2 FQNEAQ. Trimming stripped 5 bases from V and 15 bases from J, with 17 bases between. CDR3 protein: CASSQPGTSMFF. CDR3 nucleotides: TGTGCCAGCAGCCAACCGGGGACGAGCATGTTCTTC.

A word on this clonotype: At one end the junction does not follow the germline gene, possibly because of a read error. The chain carries TRBV7-3 and TRBJ2-2; D not certain. The length of the CDR3 is 15 residues. Germline CDR1 is SGHTA and CDR2 is FQGTGA. DNA of the CDR3: TGTGCCAGCGGCTTTGGCGAGGCCCGGACCGGGGAGCTGTTTTTT. Amino acid sequence: CASGFGEARTGELFF.

This sequence joins TRBV27 and TRBJ1-2; 9 nucleotides align to TRBD1. The CDR3 runs to 15 residues. Trimming took 5 bases from V and 1 from J; bases not matched to a gene: 5. Germline-derived CDR1 and CDR2 are MNHEY and SMNVEV (reference sequence). The CDR3 loop is CASSLRTGDNYGYTF. The CDR3 DNA follows: TGTGCCAGCAGTCTCCGGACAGGGGATAACTATGGCTACACCTTC.

The chain recombines TRBV19 with TRBJ1-2; the D gene is possibly TRBD1 (6 bases). V was clipped by 5 bases and J by 5 bases, with 15 bases between them. The CDR3 runs 14 residues. Germline V gene sequence: CDR1 LNHDA, CDR2 SQIVND (reference sequence). The chain's CDR3 is CASSSPDRTYGYTF. CDR3 nucleotides: TGTGCCAGTAGTTCCCCGGACAGAACATATGGCTACACCTTC.

Ten or more counts support this clonotype. The chain is built from TRBV12-3 or TRBV12-4 and TRBJ1-2; a possible D gene is TRBD1 (5 bases). V was cut by 4 bases and J by 6 bases, with 18 bases left in between. The CDR3 totals 15 residues. CDR3 protein: CASSSPGRLADGYTF. The CDR3 bases are TGTGCCAGCAGTTCCCCGGGACGCCTGGCGGATGGCTACACCTTC.

This clonotype has ten or more counts. V gene TRBV10-3 combines with J gene TRBJ1-2; D is unclear. The CDR3 is 14 residues long. Germline assignment: CDR1 ENHRY and CDR2 SYGVKD. V shed 0 bases and J shed 6 bases, with 11 bases lying between them. The CDR3 sequence is CAISESTGLHGYTF. The CDR3 DNA follows: TGTGCCATCAGTGAGTCGACGGGTCTCCATGGCTACACCTTC.

V gene TRBV27 combines with J gene TRBJ2-3; no clear D gene. CDR1 and CDR2 from the germline V gene are MNHEY and SMNVEV (reference sequence). The CDR3 covers 13 residues. Trimming left V 6 bases short and J 4 bases short, with 11 bases between. CDR3 bases: TGTGCCAGCAGAGTATTTGGGTCAGATACGCAGTATTTT. Residues: CASRVFGSDTQYF.

This clonotype has more than one count but fewer than ten. The J gene is TRBJ2-2, the V gene TRBV7-2; 13 bases map to TRBD2. The CDR3 has 16 residues. Germline CDR1 and CDR2: SGHTA and FQGNSA. The J segment lost 7 bases and the V segment lost 5 bases, leaving 7 bases of the junction unmatched. CDR3: CASSRTSGRSGGELFF. As DNA, the CDR3 is TGTGCCAGCAGCCGGACTAGCGGGAGATCCGGCGGGGAGCTGTTTTTT. The full variable domain, in which reference TRBV7-2 and TRBJ2-2 provide the parts outside the CDR3, is GAGVSQSPSNKVTEKGKDVELRCDPISGHTALYWYRQSLGQGLEFLIYFQGNSAPDKSGLPSDRFSAERTGGSVSTLTIQRTQQEDSAVYLCASSRTSGRSGGELFFGEGSRLTVL.

This clonotype appeared a few times. The chain has TRBV4-1 and TRBJ2-1; TRBD2 is a possible D gene (6 bases). With 3 bases removed from V and 8 bases from J, the gap between germline ends came to 11 bases. The CDR3 is 13 amino acids. Germline CDR1 MGHRA, CDR2 YSYEKL. CDR3 loop: CASSQAPGDEQFF. The CDR3 DNA is TGCGCCAGCAGCCAGGCCCCGGGGGATGAGCAGTTCTTC.

At least ten counts were recorded for this clonotype. J is TRBJ2-5 and V is TRBV29-1; 10 bases are shared with TRBD2. Germline lookup yields CDR1 SQVTM and CDR2 ANQGSEA. V shed 6 bases, J shed 4 bases, and the junction held 8 bases outside the gene matches. The CDR3 is made up of 14 amino acids. The CDR3 sequence is CSVATGTSVETQYF. The CDR3 nucleotides are TGCAGCGTCGCCACCGGGACTAGCGTAGAGACCCAGTACTTC.

Only a few counts were recorded for this clonotype. The gene calls are TRBV4-2 and TRBJ2-7; 8 bases fit TRBD2. The trim removed 5 bases at V and 1 base at J, leaving 4 bases unmatched. The CDR3 totals 14 residues. CDR1 and CDR2 from the germline V gene are LGHNA and YNFKEQ. CDR3: CASSTLAGSYEQYF. The CDR3 DNA reads TGTGCCAGCAGCACCCTAGCGGGTTCCTACGAGCAGTACTTC.

This clonotype has just a few counts. The CDR3 loop is CASSLVSGTSYTGELFF. The CDR3, as DNA: TGCGCCAGCAGCTTGGTTTCAGGGACCAGCTACACCGGGGAGCTGTTTTTT. The chain couples TRBV5-1 to TRBJ2-2; D tentatively reads TRBD1 or TRBD2 (5 bases each). CDR3 length: 17 residues. Trimming left V 0 bases short and J 3 bases short, with 15 bases between. Looked up from germline, CDR1 is SGHRS and CDR2 is YFSETQ.

Ten or more counts support this clonotype. V is TRBV28 and J is TRBJ1-4; D not resolved. There are 15 residues in the CDR3. Between the trimmed V and J ends, which lost 7 bases and 0 bases, there was a span of 12 bases. Germline values: CDR1 MDHEN, CDR2 SYDVKM. The CDR3 nucleotides are TGTGCCAGCACCCCGTGGGGAGCAACTAATGAAAAACTGTTTTTT. It yields the protein CASTPWGATNEKLFF.

This clonotype was found many times. This rearrangement joins TRBV20-1 to TRBJ1-1; a possible D gene is TRBD1 (5 bases). Germline assignment: CDR1 DFQATT and CDR2 SNEGSKA (reference sequence). There are 15 residues in the CDR3. Trimming took off 6 bases at V and 0 bases at J, with 17 bases between the two ends. The CDR3 reads CSAGPTDSMNTEAFF. CDR3 sequence (DNA): TGCAGTGCCGGCCCGACAGACTCCATGAACACTGAAGCTTTCTTT.

This chain connects TRBV4-1 to TRBJ2-1; the match to TRBD2 covers 10 bases. CDR1 is MGHRA, CDR2 YSYEKL, per germline. This CDR3 comprises 12 residues. Losses at the gene ends were 8 bases for V and 5 bases for J; bases not matched to a gene: 0. Written as DNA, the CDR3 is TGCGCCAGCGGGACTAGCGACAATGAGCAGTTCTTC. This codes for CASGTSDNEQFF.

This clonotype occurred a few times. The V gene is TRBV29-1, the J gene TRBJ2-2; TRBD1 matches 7 bases. Germline V gene sequence: CDR1 SQVTM, CDR2 ANQGSEA. This CDR3 comprises 13 residues. V trimming: 1 base; J trimming: 6 bases; junction bases outside the gene matches: 2. The CDR3 DNA reads TGCAGCGTTGAAGTTGGGACAGCCGGGGAGCTGTTTTTT. Its protein is CSVEVGTAGELFF.

The genes are TRBV6-5 and TRBJ2-5, with 13 bases lining up with TRBD2. CDR3 length equals 16 residues. Per the germline V gene, CDR1 is MNHEY and CDR2 is SVGAGI. With 4 bases clipped from V and 1 base from J, the junction kept 3 bases outside the gene matches. The DNA for the CDR3 is TGTGCCAGCAGTTGGACTAGCGGGAGTCCCCAAGAGACCCAGTACTTC. Translated: CASSWTSGSPQETQYF.

This clonotype has more than one count but fewer than ten. The chain links TRBV5-1 to TRBJ2-5; D possibly corresponds to TRBD2 (6 bases). Germline loops: CDR1 SGHRS, CDR2 YFSETQ. V was trimmed by 0 bases and J by 2 bases, leaving 11 bases between them. The CDR3 totals 15 residues. The CDR3, as DNA: TGCGCCAGCAGCTTGGATGGCGGGGTACAAGAGACCCAGTACTTC. It encodes CASSLDGGVQETQYF.

This clonotype was seen a handful of times. The V gene is TRBV24-1, the J gene TRBJ2-7; no clear D. Germline CDR1 KGHDR, CDR2 SFDVKD. V gave up 3 bases and J gave up 3 bases, with 8 bases separating them. The CDR3 extends over 13 amino acids. CDR3 residues: CATSDVDDYEQYF. The CDR3 DNA is TGTGCCACCAGTGATGTGGACGACTACGAGCAGTACTTC.

With regard to this clonotype: A read error may explain this, as a much larger clone is one base away. The chain employs TRBV7-9 and TRBJ1-1, with 8 bases matching TRBD1. The trim removed 3 bases at V and 6 bases at J, leaving 9 bases unmatched. The CDR3 consists of 15 residues. The germline V gene encodes CDR1 SEHNR and CDR2 FQNEAQ (reference sequence). In DNA form, the CDR3 reads TGTGCCAGCAGCTTCCCGGGACAGGAGCACCCTGAAGCTTTCTTT. It specifies CASSFPGQEHPEAFF. Filled out from reference TRBV7-9 and TRBJ1-1, the complete variable domain reads DTGVSQNPRHKITKRGQNVTFRCDPISEHNRLYWYRQTLGQGPEFLTYFQNEAQLEKSRLLSDRFSAERPKGSFSTLEIQRTEQGDSAMYLCASSFPGQEHPEAFFGQGTRLTVV.

This clonotype was counted many times. The chain uses TRBV6-1 and TRBJ1-6; D is possibly TRBD1 (5 bases). The CDR3 has 14 amino acids. Trimming removed 6 bases from V and 10 bases from J, with 16 bases in between. Per germline, CDR1 MNHNS and CDR2 SASEGT. The CDR3 loop reads CASSTGVVVSPLHF. The CDR3 bases are TGTGCCAGCAGCACGGGGGTGGTCGTGTCACCCCTCCACTTT.

The chain links TRBV3-1 to TRBJ2-1, with 10 bases that match TRBD2. The CDR3 covers 16 residues. The germline V gene has CDR1 LGHDT and CDR2 YNNKEL (reference sequence). V shed 4 bases and J 7 bases; nucleotides not matched to a gene: 10. The CDR3 coding sequence is TGTGCCAGCAGCCTCGGACTAGCGGAGGGGGAAAATGAGCAGTTCTTC. Translated, it gives CASSLGLAEGENEQFF.

This clonotype was seen more than once but under ten times. J is TRBJ2-3 and V is TRBV20-1, with a weak D call TRBD2 (5 bases). CDR1 DFQATT and CDR2 SNEGSKA come from the germline V gene (reference sequence). There are 15 residues in the CDR3. The ends were cut back, 3 bases at V and 5 bases at J, with 18 bases in the middle. The CDR3 here is CSASDLSGAGDTQYF. The CDR3 DNA sequence: TGCAGTGCTAGCGATCTAAGCGGAGCTGGAGATACGCAGTATTTT.

The V and J genes are TRBV7-2 and TRBJ1-1; D is unclear. This CDR3 spans 15 amino acids. The V and J ends lost 5 bases and 0 bases respectively, with 13 bases between them. Germline CDR1 reads SGHTA; CDR2 reads FQGNSA. As DNA, the CDR3 is TGTGCCAGCAGCCCCTACCACTCCTTGAACACTGAAGCTTTCTTT. This gives the protein CASSPYHSLNTEAFF.

To note about this clonotype: This may come from a read error, since a much larger clone is one base off. The genes are TRBV5-1 and TRBJ2-7, with 7 bases that match TRBD1. Germline V gene sequence: CDR1 SGHRS, CDR2 YFSETQ. This CDR3 comprises 14 residues. In DNA, the CDR3 is TGCGTCAGCAGCCCTGCACAGGGGACGGGGGAGCAGTACTTC. It encodes CVSSPAQGTGEQYF. The whole variable domain, filled in from reference TRBV5-1 and TRBJ2-7, reads KAGVTQTPRYLIKTRGQQVTLSCSPISGHRSVSWYQQTPGQGLQFLFEYFSETQRNKGNFPGRFSGRQFSNSRSEMNVSTLELGDSALYLCVSSPAQGTGEQYFGPGTRLTVT.